What follows are 15 T cell receptor beta chains derived from one specimen sequenced in a study of post-analysis software for immune sequencing data (dated by TCRdb to the mid-2010s). Points the paper makes about the study in general: Patients showed significantly higher frequencies than controls for roughly five TRBV segments, among them TRBV5-6, TRBV5-1 and TRBV20-1.

Library method: PCR. These reads were obtained on an Illumina HiSeq 2500. To reduce PCR and sequencing biases, unique molecular identifiers were built into the TCR beta cDNA libraries. Using fastp at Q25 and MiXCR, TCRdb reprocessed the public reads and kept productive beta chains. Rows with a matching CDR3 protein are joined into one entry that keeps the most common DNA and genes. For this sample there are about 430,000 distinct CDR3 sequences; 30% to 45% appear just once. The ten top clones hold approximately 7.6% of the sample. No antigen has been identified for these receptors. Material for sequencing was blood. The receptors originated from a girl aged 2 to 10 with multiple sclerosis.

The chain is built from TRBV9 and TRBJ2-7, with 10 bases matching TRBD2. With the DNA end fitting TRBJ2-5 better, the J assignment may be wrong. The CDR3 consists of 17 residues. Germline assignment: CDR1 SGDLS and CDR2 YYNGEE. The CDR3 protein is CASSVGGAGGQVETQYF. CDR3 coding DNA: TGTGCCAGCAGCGTAGGGGGAGCGGGAGGGCAGGTAGAGACCCAGTACTTC.

The chain has TRBV5-1 and TRBJ2-3; possible D gene TRBD2, 5 bases. The CDR3 is 16 residues long. Between the trimmed V and J ends, which lost 1 base and 0 bases, there was a span of 12 bases. Per germline, CDR1 SGHRS and CDR2 YFSETQ. As DNA, the CDR3 is TGCGCCAGCAGCTTGCGACTACTTACAAGCACAGATACGCAGTATTTT. Amino acids: CASSLRLLTSTDTQYF.

About this clonotype itself: Relative to the germline gene, one junction end is altered; a read error may explain this. CDR3 nucleotides: TGTGCCTGCAGTGCGGACGGACGATATGGCTACACCTTC. Encoded protein: CACSADGRYGYTF. V usage is TRBV12-3 or TRBV12-4 and J usage is TRBJ1-2; D gene uncertain. CDR3 size: 13 residues.

The table lists this clonotype with a few counts. The rearrangement links TRBV11-2 to TRBJ2-3; TRBD2 agrees at 9 bases. Germline V gives CDR1 SGHAT, CDR2 FQNNGV. V was pared by 1 base and J by 6 bases, with 5 bases of the junction left unmatched. The CDR3 is 15 residues long. CDR3 loop: CASSLGGRGEDTQYF. The CDR3 coding sequence is TGTGCCAGCAGCTTAGGCGGGAGGGGGGAGGATACGCAGTATTTT.

This clonotype was counted only a few times. CDR3 loop: CASSDPTEPNEQFF. The CDR3, as DNA: TGTGCCAGCAGCGATCCGACAGAACCCAATGAGCAGTTCTTC. The chain is built from TRBV6-2 or TRBV6-3 and TRBJ2-1; D possibly corresponds to TRBD1 (5 bases). V was pared by 6 bases and J by 6 bases, with 15 bases between. The CDR3 contains 14 residues. Germline V gene lookup returns CDR1 MNHEY and CDR2 SVGEGT.

V is TRBV15 and J is TRBJ2-7; D gene unclear. CDR3 length: 14 amino acids. V lost 0 bases and J 2 bases, leaving 8 bases between the germline ends. Germline CDR1 reads LNHNV; CDR2 reads YYDKDF (reference sequence). CDR3 amino acids: CATSREQAPYEQYF. The CDR3 region has the DNA TGTGCCACCAGCAGAGAGCAAGCCCCCTACGAGCAGTACTTC.

Notes on this clonotype: The junction departs from the called germline gene at one end, perhaps through a read error. The chain carries TRBV6-6 and TRBJ2-7; weak D call: TRBD2 (6 bases). The CDR3 runs 17 residues. Germline CDR1 reads MNHNY; CDR2 reads SVGAGI (reference sequence). This CDR3 reads CASSYATGGGSRYGQYF. CDR3 sequence (DNA): TGTGCCAGCAGTTACGCAACAGGAGGAGGGTCTAGATACGGGCAGTACTTC.

V usage is TRBV7-2 and J usage is TRBJ1-5; 8 bases fit TRBD1. Trimming removed 5 bases from V and 0 bases from J; junction bases left unmatched: 12. Looked up from germline, CDR1 is SGHTA and CDR2 is FQGNSA. This CDR3 is 18 amino acids long. CDR3 DNA: TGTGCCAGCAGCCTTCGACAGGGGTACAGCGTTAGCAATCAGCCCCAGCATTTT. Residues: CASSLRQGYSVSNQPQHF. The variable domain in full, completed from reference TRBV7-2 and TRBJ1-5, reads GAGVSQSPSNKVTEKGKDVELRCDPISGHTALYWYRQSLGQGLEFLIYFQGNSAPDKSGLPSDRFSAERTGGSVSTLTIQRTQQEDSAVYLCASSLRQGYSVSNQPQHFGDGTRLSIL.

This clonotype was observed a few times. The chain uses TRBV27 and TRBJ2-1, with 7 bases fitting TRBD1. The CDR3 spans 13 residues. With 2 bases clipped from V and 12 bases from J, the junction kept 7 bases outside the gene matches. Germline assignment: CDR1 MNHEY and CDR2 SMNVEV (reference sequence). DNA of the CDR3: TGTGCCAGCAGTTTACTATTCGACAGGGCGCAGTTCTTC. Residues: CASSLLFDRAQFF.

This clonotype was picked up a small number of times. The V call is TRBV20-1, the J call TRBJ2-1; 9 nucleotides match TRBD1. Germline V lookup: CDR1 DFQATT, CDR2 SNEGSKA (reference sequence). The CDR3 covers 15 residues. V shed 6 bases and J 3 bases; nucleotides not matched to a gene: 9. The CDR3 reads CSASKPGQGYNEQFF. In DNA, the CDR3 is TGCAGTGCGAGTAAGCCGGGACAGGGCTACAATGAGCAGTTCTTC.

This clonotype has just a few counts. This rearrangement joins TRBV4-3 to TRBJ2-7; 9 bases line up with TRBD2. CDR1 is LGHNA and CDR2 is YSLEER in the germline V gene. The CDR3 length is 19 residues. V gave up 0 bases and J gave up 1 base; unmatched junction bases: 13. CDR3 sequence: CASSQERALAGDKSYEQYF. Written as DNA, the CDR3 is TGCGCCAGCAGCCAAGAACGGGCCTTAGCGGGAGATAAATCCTACGAGCAGTACTTC.

The V call is TRBV20-1, the J call TRBJ2-7; no reliable D call. V lost 6 bases and J 4 bases, leaving 10 bases between the germline ends. CDR1 DFQATT and CDR2 SNEGSKA come from the germline V gene (reference sequence). CDR3 length equals 11 residues. In DNA, the CDR3 is TGCAGTGCCCCGGACGAGTACGAGCAGTACTTC. This translates into CSAPDEYEQYF.

This clonotype has a single count. This rearrangement joins TRBV14 to TRBJ2-5; D is perhaps TRBD1 (6 bases). The J call may be in error: the DNA end matches TRBJ2-7 better. The CDR3 has 15 amino acids. Germline V gene data show CDR1 as SGHDN and CDR2 as FVKESK. The CDR3 protein is CASSQDTGQRYEQYF. CDR3 nucleotide sequence: TGTGCCAGCAGCCAAGATACAGGACAGAGGTACGAGCAGTACTTC.

This chain links TRBV7-3 with TRBJ2-7; the match to TRBD2 covers 7 bases. Germline CDR1 is SGHTA and CDR2 is FQGTGA. The CDR3 consists of 15 residues. With V trimmed by 2 bases and J by 1 base, 5 bases remained unmatched. CDR3 region: CASSLYPSGSYEQYF. The CDR3 DNA reads TGTGCCAGCAGCTTATACCCTAGCGGTTCCTACGAGCAGTACTTC.

The gene calls are TRBV6-5 and TRBJ2-1, with 9 bases lining up with TRBD2. The CDR3 is 16 amino acids. The V gene's germline CDR1 is MNHEY and CDR2 SVGAGI. After removal of 2 bases from V and 4 bases from J, the junction contained 6 bases not matched to a gene. DNA for the CDR3: TGTGCCAGCAGTTACCGAGCGGGGGGAGCATACAATGAGCAGTTCTTC. Its translation: CASSYRAGGAYNEQFF.